The sequence of this T cell receptor (beta chain) was determined in a study of beta chain features in type 1 diabetes. Expressed TCRB transcripts were sequenced because the isolated RNA had all been reverse transcribed beforehand. This table comes from immunoSEQ multiplex PCR, and its TCRdb copy is limited to in-frame clones, with some not included. The repertoire holds 10,000 to 15,000 clones, 45% to 50% seen once, with more than 0.75% in the top ten. This clonotype was obtained from a young man in good health. The sample comprised stem cell memory CD4+ T cells from blood.

The CDR3 region is CASSPPRLAGYNEQFF. In nucleotides, the CDR3 is TGTGCCAGCTCACCACCGAGGCTAGCGGGGTACAATGAGCAGTTCTTC. The J gene is TRBJ2-1, the V gene TRBV18; TRBD2 matches at 9 bases. Germline V CDR1 and CDR2: KGHSH, LQKENI. The CDR3 length is 16 residues. V gave up 0 bases and J gave up 4 bases; unmatched junction bases: 4.